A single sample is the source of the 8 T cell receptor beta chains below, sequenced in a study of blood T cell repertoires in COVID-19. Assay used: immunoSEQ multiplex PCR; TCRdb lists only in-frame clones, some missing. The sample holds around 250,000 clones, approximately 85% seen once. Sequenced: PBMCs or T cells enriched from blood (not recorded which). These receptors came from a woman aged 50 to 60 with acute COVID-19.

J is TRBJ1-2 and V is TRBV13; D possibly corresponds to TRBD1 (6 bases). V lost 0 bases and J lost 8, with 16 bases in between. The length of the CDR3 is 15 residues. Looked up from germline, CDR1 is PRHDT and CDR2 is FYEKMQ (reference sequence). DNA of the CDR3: TGTGCCAGCAGCTTAGGCGTCAGGGGCGCAGGGGGCTACACCTTC. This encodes CASSLGVRGAGGYTF.

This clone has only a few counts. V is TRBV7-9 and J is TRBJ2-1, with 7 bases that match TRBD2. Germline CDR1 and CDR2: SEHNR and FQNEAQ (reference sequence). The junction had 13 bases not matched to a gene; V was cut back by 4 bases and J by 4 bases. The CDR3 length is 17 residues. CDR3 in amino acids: CASSYILGLGFYNEQFF. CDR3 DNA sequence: TGTGCCAGCAGCTATATCCTAGGACTAGGATTTTACAATGAGCAGTTCTTC. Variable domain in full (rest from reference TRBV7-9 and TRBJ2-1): DTGVSQNPRHKITKRGQNVTFRCDPISEHNRLYWYRQTLGQGPEFLTYFQNEAQLEKSRLLSDRFSAERPKGSFSTLEIQRTEQGDSAMYLCASSYILGLGFYNEQFFGPGTRLTVL.

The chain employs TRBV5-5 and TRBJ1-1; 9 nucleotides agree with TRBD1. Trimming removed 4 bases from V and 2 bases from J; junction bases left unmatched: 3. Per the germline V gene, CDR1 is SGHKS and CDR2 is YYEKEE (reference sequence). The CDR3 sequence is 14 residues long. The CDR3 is CASSGTGGNTEAFF. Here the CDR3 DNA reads TGTGCCAGCAGCGGCACAGGGGGCAACACTGAAGCTTTCTTT.

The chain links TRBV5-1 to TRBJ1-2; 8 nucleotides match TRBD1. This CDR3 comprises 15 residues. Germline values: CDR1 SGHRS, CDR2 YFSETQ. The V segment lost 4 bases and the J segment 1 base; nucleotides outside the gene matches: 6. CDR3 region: CASSQGASINYGYTF. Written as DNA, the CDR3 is TGCGCCAGCAGCCAGGGGGCCTCCATTAACTATGGCTACACCTTC.

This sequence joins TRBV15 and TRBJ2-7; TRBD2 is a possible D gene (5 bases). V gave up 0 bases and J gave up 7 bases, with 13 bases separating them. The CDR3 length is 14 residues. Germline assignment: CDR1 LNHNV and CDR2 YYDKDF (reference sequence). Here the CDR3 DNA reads TGTGCCACCAGCAGAGATCGGGGTCCCTGGGAGCAGTACTTC. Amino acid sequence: CATSRDRGPWEQYF. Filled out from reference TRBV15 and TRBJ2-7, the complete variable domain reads DAMVIQNPRYQVTQFGKPVTLSCSQTLNHNVMYWYQQKSSQAPKLLFHYYDKDFNNEADTPDNFQSRRPNTSFCFLDIRSPGLGDTAMYLCATSRDRGPWEQYFGPGTRLTVT.

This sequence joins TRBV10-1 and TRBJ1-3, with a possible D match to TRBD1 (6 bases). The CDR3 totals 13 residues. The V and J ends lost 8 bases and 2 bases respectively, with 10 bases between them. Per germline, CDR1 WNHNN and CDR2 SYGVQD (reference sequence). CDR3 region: CASSGQTGNTIYF. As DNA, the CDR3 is TGCGCCAGCTCTGGACAGACTGGAAACACCATATATTTT.

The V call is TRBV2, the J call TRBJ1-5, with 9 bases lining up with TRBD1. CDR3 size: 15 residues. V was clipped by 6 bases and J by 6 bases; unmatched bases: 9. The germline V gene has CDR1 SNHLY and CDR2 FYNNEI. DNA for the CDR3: TGTGCCAGCAGAGGACAGGGGATTAGGATTCAGCCCCAGCATTTT. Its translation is CASRGQGIRIQPQHF.

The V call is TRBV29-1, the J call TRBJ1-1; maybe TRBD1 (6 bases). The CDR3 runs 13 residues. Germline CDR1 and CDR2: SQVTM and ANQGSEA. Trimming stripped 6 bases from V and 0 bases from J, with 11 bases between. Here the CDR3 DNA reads TGCAGCGTCCGGACAGATATGAACACTGAAGCTTTCTTT. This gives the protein CSVRTDMNTEAFF.